The TCR beta chain under discussion was sequenced for a study of control samples from healthy donors and cancer patients. Germline CDR1 is SGHVS and CDR2 is FQNEAQ. Trimming cost V 4 bases and J 2 bases, with 14 bases left between them. The CDR3 extends over 16 amino acids. The table came from immunoSEQ multiplex PCR; TCRdb's copy has only in-frame clones and leaves some out. This sample has around 90,000 clones, with approximately 86% found just once. The receptor was derived from a man aged 25-45 years in good health. The chain combines TRBV7-8 with TRBJ2-2, with D perhaps matching TRBD2 (5 bases). Material: blood. CDR3 amino acids: CASSSTRLQNTGELFF. CDR3 coding DNA: TGTGCCAGCAGCTCCACCCGACTACAAAACACCGGGGAGCTGTTTTTT.